The 25 T cell receptor beta chains below all came from one sample that was sequenced in a study of PD-1 blockade in classical Hodgkin lymphoma. Measured with immunoSEQ multiplex PCR; TCRdb has only the in-frame clones, and not every one. The data show around 13,000 clones, over 80% seen once. Autologous stem cell transplantation was followed by relapse in every patient, and brentuximab vedotin exposure varied. The input for sequencing was peripheral blood mononuclear cells (PBMCs), taken at baseline. The receptors were gathered from a human donor with classical Hodgkin lymphoma.

The chain carries TRBV29-1 and TRBJ2-7; TRBD1 aligns across 7 bases. CDR3 size: 13 residues. CDR1 is SQVTM and CDR2 is ANQGSEA in the germline V gene. The J segment lost 4 bases and the V segment lost 6 bases, leaving 9 bases of the junction unmatched. DNA of the CDR3: TGCAGCGTGAGGGGTGGGACAGCTTACGAGCAGTACTTC. This codes for CSVRGGTAYEQYF.

This sequence joins TRBV4-1 and TRBJ2-3; TRBD2 might be the D (6 bases). The CDR3 sequence is 19 residues long. Germline V gene sequence: CDR1 MGHRA, CDR2 YSYEKL. The V end was cut by 3 bases, the J end by 2 bases, with 24 bases between. The CDR3 DNA is TGCGCCAGCAGCCAGGCTCTCGGGCGACCGGGGGTTCTCACAGATACGCAGTATTTT. Amino acid sequence: CASSQALGRPGVLTDTQYF.

The chain uses TRBV18 and TRBJ2-7; D gene uncertain. From germline, CDR1 is KGHSH and CDR2 LQKENI. V gave up 1 base and J gave up 8 bases, with 12 bases separating them. CDR3 size: 13 residues. DNA for the CDR3: TGTGCCAGCTCACCACTCGACAAGGCACAGCAGTACTTC. It yields the protein CASSPLDKAQQYF.

This chain connects TRBV28 to TRBJ2-7, with a tentative D call TRBD2 (5 bases). Trimming removed 5 bases at V and 5 bases at J, with 19 bases between. CDR1 and CDR2 from the germline V gene are MDHEN and SYDVKM. This CDR3 is built from 15 residues. The CDR3 is CASSAFGMRADEQYF. The DNA of the CDR3 is TGTGCCAGCAGTGCCTTTGGGATGAGGGCGGACGAGCAGTACTTC. The whole variable domain, filled in from reference TRBV28 and TRBJ2-7, reads DVKVTQSSRYLVKRTGEKVFLECVQDMDHENMFWYRQDPGLGLRLIYFSYDVKMKEKGDIPEGYSVSREKKERFSLILESASTNQTSMYLCASSAFGMRADEQYFGPGTRLTVT.

The chain employs TRBV28 and TRBJ2-7, with 7 bases that match TRBD1. J lost 2 bases, V lost 6 bases, and 4 bases had no gene match. This CDR3 is built from 13 residues. Germline assignment: CDR1 MDHEN and CDR2 SYDVKM. The CDR3 region is CASRSGQTYEQYF. The CDR3 DNA is TGTGCCAGCAGATCGGGACAGACCTACGAGCAGTACTTC.

The V call is TRBV27, the J call TRBJ2-7; 7 bases match TRBD2. Per the germline V gene, CDR1 is MNHEY and CDR2 is SMNVEV (reference sequence). V lost 5 bases to trimming and J lost 1 base; unmatched junction nucleotides: 11. The CDR3 consists of 16 residues. As DNA, the CDR3 is TGTGCCAGCAGTCCCTCGCGGGGGTTGGTGTCCTACGAGCAGTACTTC. Its protein is CASSPSRGLVSYEQYF.

As DNA, the CDR3 is TGTGCCAGCAGCGTGGCAGATACGCAGTATTTT. Translating it yields CASSVADTQYF. The V gene is TRBV9, the J gene TRBJ2-3, with unresolved D. This CDR3 contains 11 residues. V was shortened by 2 bases and J by 4 bases, with 2 bases between the two germline ends. CDR1 and CDR2 (germline): SGDLS, YYNGEE. Using reference TRBV9 and TRBJ2-3 for the parts outside the CDR3, the full variable domain is DSGVTQTPKHLITATGQRVTLRCSPRSGDLSVYWYQQSLDQGLQFLIQYYNGEERAKGNILERFSAQQFPDLHSELNLSSLELGDSALYFCASSVADTQYFGPGTRLTVL.

The gene calls are TRBV2 and TRBJ1-3; 10 bases are shared with TRBD1. The CDR3 is 15 residues long. The V and J ends lost 6 bases and 2 bases, in that order; junction bases with no gene match: 4. Per germline, CDR1 SNHLY and CDR2 FYNNEI. In nucleotides, the CDR3 is TGTGCCAGCAGGACAGACAGGGGGCCTGGAAACACCATATATTTT. This codes for CASRTDRGPGNTIYF.

This clone was detected only a few times. In DNA form, the CDR3 reads TGTGCCAGCAGCCCTGGACAGCGGGGGACTGAAGCTTTCTTT. As protein: CASSPGQRGTEAFF. The chain is built from TRBV28 and TRBJ1-1; possibly TRBD1 for D (6 bases). V shed 6 bases and J shed 5 bases, with 16 bases lying between them. Germline lookup yields CDR1 MDHEN and CDR2 SYDVKM. The CDR3 loop spans 14 amino acids.

This chain uses TRBV27 with TRBJ2-6; D possibly corresponds to TRBD2 (6 bases). Trimming took off 2 bases at V and 3 bases at J, with 11 bases between the two ends. Germline CDR1 MNHEY, CDR2 SMNVEV (reference sequence). The CDR3 length is 16 residues. CDR3 loop: CASSLAGLVGANVLTF. The CDR3 nucleotides are TGTGCCAGCAGTTTAGCGGGGCTCGTTGGGGCCAACGTCCTGACTTTC.

The chain carries TRBV7-2 and TRBJ1-1; D is possibly TRBD1 (6 bases). The CDR3 has 15 amino acids. Deletions cut 5 bases from V and 5 bases from J, with 18 bases between. Looked up from germline, CDR1 is SGHTA and CDR2 is FQGNSA. The CDR3 here is CASSQVKQGKTEAFF. CDR3 in DNA: TGTGCCAGCAGCCAAGTAAAACAGGGCAAAACTGAAGCTTTCTTT.

This clone has a handful of counts. The chain has TRBV30 and TRBJ1-1; TRBD1 agrees at 7 bases. The CDR3 length is 14 residues. CDR1 is GTSNPN, CDR2 SVGIG, per germline (reference sequence). Germline trimming cut 4 bases from V and 0 bases from J; bases unmatched to any gene: 5. CDR3 nucleotides: TGTGCCTGGAACCTCGGACAGGTGAACACTGAAGCTTTCTTT. Amino acids: CAWNLGQVNTEAFF.

The V gene is TRBV6-6, the J gene TRBJ1-5; maybe TRBD1 (5 bases). Deletions cut 7 bases from V and 0 bases from J, with 10 bases between. Looked up from germline, CDR1 is MNHNY and CDR2 is SVGAGI (reference sequence). The CDR3 is 14 residues long. In DNA, the CDR3 is TGTGCCAGCAAGGGGCAGAATAGCAATCAGCCCCAGCATTTT. Protein product: CASKGQNSNQPQHF.

The CDR3 DNA reads TGTGCCAGCAGCCAAGATAGGTATAGGACAGGGCCGGACTATCTGACAGATACGCAGTATTTT. Protein product: CASSQDRYRTGPDYLTDTQYF. The chain employs TRBV4-2 and TRBJ2-3; 8 bases fit TRBD1. Trimming removed 0 bases from V and 3 bases from J; junction bases left unmatched: 20. The CDR3 spans 21 residues. The V gene's germline CDR1 is LGHNA and CDR2 YNFKEQ.

This CDR3 reads CASSSGSYEQYF. The CDR3 DNA follows: TGTGCCAGCAGTTCGGGATCCTACGAGCAGTACTTC. The rearrangement joins TRBV28 to TRBJ2-7, with D possibly matching TRBD2 (5 bases). The V and J ends lost 4 bases and 1 base respectively, with 5 bases between them. Germline loops: CDR1 MDHEN, CDR2 SYDVKM. The CDR3 sequence is 12 residues long.

In regard to this clone: The sample has other DNA sequences that encode this CDR3 too. V and J are TRBV29-1 and TRBJ2-1, with D uncertain. The V end was cut by 4 bases, the J end by 3 bases, with 4 bases between. The CDR3 totals 11 residues. From germline, CDR1 is SQVTM and CDR2 ANQGSEA. The CDR3 nucleotides are TGCAGCGTTGGCGGCTACAATGAGCAGTTCTTC. The encoded protein is CSVGGYNEQFF.

Regarding this clone: One end of the junction varies from germline; a read error may be responsible. The chain couples TRBV7-9 to TRBJ2-1; the match to TRBD2 covers 8 bases. This CDR3 has 15 amino acids. Germline CDR1 reads SEHNR; CDR2 reads FQNEAQ (reference sequence). CDR3 sequence reads: CASSVAGLSYNEQFF. CDR3 DNA sequence: TGTGCCAGCAGCGTAGCGGGACTTTCCTACAATGAGCAGTTCTTC.

This chain links TRBV11-2 with TRBJ1-2; D not resolved. This CDR3 comprises 16 residues. Trimming shortened V by 0 bases and J by 8 bases, and 19 bases separated the two germline ends. Germline CDR1 and CDR2: SGHAT and FQNNGV. The CDR3 reads CASSLDGQAPMVGYTF. For the CDR3, the DNA is TGTGCCAGCAGCTTAGATGGGCAGGCCCCCATGGTAGGCTACACCTTC.

This clone is termed large. The chain joins TRBV7-9 to TRBJ1-2; the D is unclear. The CDR3 has 13 amino acids. Per the germline V gene, CDR1 is SEHNR and CDR2 is FQNEAQ (reference sequence). V lost 5 bases and J 8 bases, leaving 15 bases between the germline ends. The CDR3 coding sequence is TGTGCCAGCAGCCCCCCACGCGAGGAGGGCTACACCTTC. Its translation: CASSPPREEGYTF. Full variable domain (outside the CDR3, taken from reference TRBV7-9 and TRBJ1-2): DTGVSQNPRHKITKRGQNVTFRCDPISEHNRLYWYRQTLGQGPEFLTYFQNEAQLEKSRLLSDRFSAERPKGSFSTLEIQRTEQGDSAMYLCASSPPREEGYTFGSGTRLTVV.

Only one count was recorded for this clone. V is TRBV5-1 and J is TRBJ1-1; 8 bases match TRBD1. The CDR3 has 16 amino acids. From germline, CDR1 is SGHRS and CDR2 YFSETQ. The V gene end was trimmed by 2 bases and the J gene end by 4 bases; junction bases not matched to a gene: 10. Here the CDR3 reads CASSLTPGQGGTEAFF. In DNA, the CDR3 is TGCGCCAGCAGCTTAACTCCTGGACAGGGCGGCACTGAAGCTTTCTTT.

The chain links TRBV20-1 to TRBJ2-7, with D tentatively TRBD2 (5 bases). Germline values: CDR1 DFQATT, CDR2 SNEGSKA (reference sequence). The CDR3 contains 11 residues. V lost 5 bases to trimming and J lost 5 bases, with 10 bases between them. CDR3 sequence (DNA): TGCAGTGCTCGATTCGGGGACGAGCAGTACTTC. Protein sequence: CSARFGDEQYF.

This clone appeared a few times. V is TRBV5-1 and J is TRBJ2-1; D may be TRBD1 (6 bases). Trimming cost V 4 bases and J 5 bases, with 16 bases left between them. CDR3 length: 15 amino acids. The germline CDR1 and CDR2 sequences are SGHRS and YFSETQ. In DNA, the CDR3 is TGCGCCAGCAGCCTTAACACAGGGTTCCACAATGAGCAGTTCTTC. This sequence encodes CASSLNTGFHNEQFF. The full variable domain, with the rest looked up from reference TRBV5-1 and TRBJ2-1, is KAGVTQTPRYLIKTRGQQVTLSCSPISGHRSVSWYQQTPGQGLQFLFEYFSETQRNKGNFPGRFSGRQFSNSRSEMNVSTLELGDSALYLCASSLNTGFHNEQFFGPGTRLTVL.

CDR3 sequence (DNA): TGTGCCAGCTCACCATCGTCAGCGCTCAATTCACCCCTCCACTTT. Translated: CASSPSSALNSPLHF. The chain couples TRBV18 to TRBJ1-6; D gene unclear. V lost 2 bases to trimming and J lost 7 bases, with 12 bases between them. This CDR3 region has 15 residues. CDR1 and CDR2 from the germline V gene are KGHSH and LQKENI.

This chain uses TRBV7-8 with TRBJ2-7; a possible D gene is TRBD1 (5 bases). The V end was cut by 5 bases, the J end by 3 bases, with 11 bases between. CDR3 length equals 13 residues. Germline-derived CDR1 and CDR2 are SGHVS and FQNEAQ. The DNA for the CDR3 is TGTGCCAGCAGCATGGGCGACAGCTACGAGCAGTACTTC. It encodes CASSMGDSYEQYF.

The chain links TRBV29-1 to TRBJ2-3; D gene ambiguous. CDR3 length: 13 amino acids. Germline V CDR1 and CDR2: SQVTM, ANQGSEA. V lost 4 bases and J lost 2, with 10 bases in between. CDR3 sequence (DNA): TGCAGCGTTGCTTGGACGCCCACAGATACGCAGTATTTT. Protein sequence: CSVAWTPTDTQYF.